The text below deals with one T cell receptor (beta chain). The missing CDR3 end, 3 residues past where the read stops, is filled in from the germline J gene. The data were taken from a study of T cells in women clearing cervical HPV infection. About the study: HLA type stays a possible confounder, typing being limited.

The CDR3 contains 13 residues. Germline V CDR1 and CDR2: GTSNPN, SVGIG (reference sequence). V lost 5 bases, J lost 6 bases, and 8 bases stayed unmatched. The assay was immunoSEQ multiplex PCR, and TCRdb's table has in-frame clones only and misses some. This repertoire includes about 20,000 clones. The chain combines TRBV30 with TRBJ2-3, with 7 bases fitting TRBD1. This clonotype was sampled from a woman between 18 and 75 years old with a cervical HPV16 infection that either progressed to CIN3+ or cleared (not recorded which). Source material: blood buffy coat. CDR3 DNA, as far as it was read: TGTGCCTGGCAGGGGGACCAGGGGGATACG. Its protein is CAWQGDQGDT. The full CDR3 is CAWQGDQGDTQYF.